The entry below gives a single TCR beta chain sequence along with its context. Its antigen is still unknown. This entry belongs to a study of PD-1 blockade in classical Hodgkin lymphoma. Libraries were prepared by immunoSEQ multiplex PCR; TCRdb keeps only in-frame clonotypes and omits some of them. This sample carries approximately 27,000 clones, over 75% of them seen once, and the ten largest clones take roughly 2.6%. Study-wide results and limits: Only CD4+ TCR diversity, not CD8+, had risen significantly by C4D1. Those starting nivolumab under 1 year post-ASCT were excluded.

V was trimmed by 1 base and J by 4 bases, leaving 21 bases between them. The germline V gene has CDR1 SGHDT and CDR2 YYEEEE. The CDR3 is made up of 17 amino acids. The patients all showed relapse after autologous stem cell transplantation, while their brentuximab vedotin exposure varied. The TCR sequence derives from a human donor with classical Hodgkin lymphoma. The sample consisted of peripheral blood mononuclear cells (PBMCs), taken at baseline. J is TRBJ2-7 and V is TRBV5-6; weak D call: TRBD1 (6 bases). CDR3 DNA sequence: TGTGCCAGCAGCTTGTCTCAGGGGTTACCCAAGAGTTACGAGCAGTACTTC. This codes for CASSLSQGLPKSYEQYF.